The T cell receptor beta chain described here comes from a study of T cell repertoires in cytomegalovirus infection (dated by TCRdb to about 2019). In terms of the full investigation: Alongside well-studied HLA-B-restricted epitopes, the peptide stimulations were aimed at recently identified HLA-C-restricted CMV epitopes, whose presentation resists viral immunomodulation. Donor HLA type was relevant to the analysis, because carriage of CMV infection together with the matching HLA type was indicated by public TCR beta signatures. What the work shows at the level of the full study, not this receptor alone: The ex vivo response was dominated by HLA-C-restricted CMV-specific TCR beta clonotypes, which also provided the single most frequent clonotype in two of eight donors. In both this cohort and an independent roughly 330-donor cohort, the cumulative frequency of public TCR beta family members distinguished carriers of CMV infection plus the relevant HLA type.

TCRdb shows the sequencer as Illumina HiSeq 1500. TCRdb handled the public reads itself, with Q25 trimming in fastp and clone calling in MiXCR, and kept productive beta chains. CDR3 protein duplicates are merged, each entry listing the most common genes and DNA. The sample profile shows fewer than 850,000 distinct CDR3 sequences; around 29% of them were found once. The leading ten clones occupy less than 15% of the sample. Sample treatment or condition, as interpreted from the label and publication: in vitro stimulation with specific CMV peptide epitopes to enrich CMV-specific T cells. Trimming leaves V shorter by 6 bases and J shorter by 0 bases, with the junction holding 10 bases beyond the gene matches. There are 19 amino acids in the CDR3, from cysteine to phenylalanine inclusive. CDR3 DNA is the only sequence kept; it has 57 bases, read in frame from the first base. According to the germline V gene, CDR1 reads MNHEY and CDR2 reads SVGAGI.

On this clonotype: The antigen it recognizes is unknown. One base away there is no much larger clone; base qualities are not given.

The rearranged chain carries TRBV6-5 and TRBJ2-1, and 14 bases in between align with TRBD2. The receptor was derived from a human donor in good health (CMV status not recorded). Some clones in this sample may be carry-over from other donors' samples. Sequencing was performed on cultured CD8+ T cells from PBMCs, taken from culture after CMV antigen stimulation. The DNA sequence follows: TGTGCCAGCAGCCGGGGACTAGCGGGGGATTCGAGCTCCTACAATGAGCAGTTCTTC. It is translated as CASSRGLAGDSSSYNEQFF.